One and the same sample provided the 10 T cell receptor beta chains below, sequenced in a study of T cells in Graves' hyperthyroidism and ophthalmopathy. Amplified TCR beta CDR3 regions derived from RNA transcripts. TCR CDR3 regions were first amplified by RT-PCR with HTBI primers. MiXCR was run by TCRdb on the multiplex PCR reads, yielding one entry per CDR3 protein. The sample shows about 600,000 distinct CDR3 sequences, 14% of them seen only once. Sample: blood. These receptors were taken from a woman aged 18-29 years with Graves' ophthalmopathy.

This clonotype has at least ten counts. CDR3 nucleotides: TGTGCCAGCAGTTACTCGAGGACAGGGGACAACCCCTCCTACAATGAGCAGTTCTTC. Protein product: CASSYSRTGDNPSYNEQFF. V is TRBV6-2 or TRBV6-3 and J is TRBJ2-1, with 9 nucleotides matching TRBD1. Germline CDR1 reads MNHEY; CDR2 reads SVGEGT. J gave up 0 bases and V 0 bases, and 9 bases lay outside the gene matches. This CDR3 is 19 amino acids long.

This clonotype was counted ten times or more. The chain has TRBV20-1 and TRBJ2-2; D is unclear. The CDR3 has 15 amino acids. Germline V gene data show CDR1 as DFQATT and CDR2 as SNEGSKA (reference sequence). Trimming pared 6 bases from V and 2 bases from J, leaving 16 bases between. The CDR3 DNA follows: TGCAGTGCCCCTAGAACAGTCCCAAACACCGGGGAGCTGTTTTTT. Translation gives CSAPRTVPNTGELFF.

This chain uses TRBV6-2 or TRBV6-3 with TRBJ2-3; maybe TRBD2 (5 bases). Per germline, CDR1 MNHEY and CDR2 SVGEGT. CDR3 length: 14 residues. V gave up 5 bases and J gave up 2 bases, with 11 bases separating them. CDR3 DNA sequence: TGTGCCAGCAGTGAACGTCTAGCCACAGATACGCAGTATTTT. Residues: CASSERLATDTQYF.

The table lists this clonotype with many counts. One end of the junction is discordant with germline, which a read error may explain. The chain joins TRBV7-2 to TRBJ2-5; 10 nucleotides agree with TRBD2. The germline gives CDR1 SGHTA, CDR2 FQGNSA. The CDR3 covers 16 residues. The CDR3 loop reads CASCLTLAGGRETQYF. The CDR3 bases are TGTGCCAGCTGCTTAACCTTAGCGGGAGGACGCGAGACCCAGTACTTC. The variable domain in full, with the rest retrieved from reference TRBV7-2 and TRBJ2-5, is GAGVSQSPSNKVTEKGKDVELRCDPISGHTALYWYRQSLGQGLEFLIYFQGNSAPDKSGLPSDRFSAERTGGSVSTLTIQRTQQEDSAVYLCASCLTLAGGRETQYFGPGTRLLVL.

This clonotype has only a few counts. The chain joins TRBV30 to TRBJ2-7; TRBD2 might be the D (5 bases). Looked up from germline, CDR1 is GTSNPN and CDR2 is SVGIG (reference sequence). Trimming took off 4 bases at V and 3 bases at J, with 10 bases between the two ends. This CDR3 region has 12 residues. CDR3 protein: CAWTGYNYEQYF. The DNA of the CDR3 is TGTGCCTGGACGGGGTATAACTACGAGCAGTACTTC.

This clonotype was seen ten or more times. The CDR3 protein is CASSFPVSSYNEQFF. As DNA, the CDR3 is TGTGCCAGCAGCTTTCCAGTCAGCTCCTACAATGAGCAGTTCTTC. The rearrangement links TRBV7-9 to TRBJ2-1; D is unresolved. V was shortened by 3 bases and J by 0 bases, with 9 bases between the two germline ends. The germline V gene has CDR1 SEHNR and CDR2 FQNEAQ (reference sequence). The length of the CDR3 is 15 residues. Full variable domain (missing parts from reference TRBV7-9 and TRBJ2-1): DTGVSQNPRHKITKRGQNVTFRCDPISEHNRLYWYRQTLGQGPEFLTYFQNEAQLEKSRLLSDRFSAERPKGSFSTLEIQRTEQGDSAMYLCASSFPVSSYNEQFFGPGTRLTVL.

This clonotype was observed at least ten times. The chain employs TRBV20-1 and TRBJ1-5, with 9 nucleotides matching TRBD1. The CDR3 contains 13 residues. The germline V gene has CDR1 DFQATT and CDR2 SNEGSKA (reference sequence). The ends lost 6 bases at V and 5 bases at J; junction bases unmatched: 5. CDR3 DNA sequence: TGCAGTGCCCGACAGGGGGTTGATCAGCCCCAGCATTTT. This translates into CSARQGVDQPQHF.

This clonotype was seen many times. This chain joins TRBV20-1 and TRBJ2-1, with TRBD2 as a possible D gene (6 bases). This CDR3 region has 15 residues. The germline V and J ends were trimmed by 3 bases and 3 bases, with 15 bases remaining between them. Germline values: CDR1 DFQATT, CDR2 SNEGSKA (reference sequence). Here the CDR3 reads CSASQWRLDYNEQFF. CDR3 nucleotides: TGCAGTGCTAGTCAATGGAGACTAGACTACAATGAGCAGTTCTTC.

This clonotype was counted at least ten times. The V and J genes are TRBV19 and TRBJ2-3; D is unresolved. The CDR3 spans 14 residues. The V end was cut by 3 bases, the J end by 2 bases, with 9 bases between. Germline CDR1 LNHDA, CDR2 SQIVND (reference sequence). The CDR3 sequence: CASSIGQVTDTQYF. CDR3 DNA sequence: TGTGCCAGTAGTATTGGGCAGGTCACAGATACGCAGTATTTT.

V and J are TRBV9 and TRBJ2-3; 14 bases match TRBD2. Germline values: CDR1 SGDLS, CDR2 YYNGEE. The CDR3 runs 17 residues. V was clipped by 4 bases and J by 3 bases; unmatched bases: 7. As DNA, the CDR3 is TGTGCCAGCAGCCCGGGGACTAGCGGGAGAGGAACAGATACGCAGTATTTT. This codes for CASSPGTSGRGTDTQYF.